This T cell receptor (beta chain) was documented in a study of T cells in localized non-small cell lung cancer. Study-level results: Median detection of top 100 tumor clones in adjacent lung was 55 to 60 clones. Analysis by sequencing included only one tumor region, so heterogeneity remains possible. Exceeding tumor, uninvolved adjacent lung had the highest T cell clonality.

TCRdb keeps only in-frame clones here, not all; method: immunoSEQ multiplex PCR. The sample lists tens of thousands of clones; approximately 80% were seen once. Turning to this clone: Its cognate antigen is unknown.

J lost 6 bases, V lost 4 bases, and 2 bases had no gene match. The CDR3 covers 13 residues. CDR1 and CDR2 from the germline V gene are SGHRS and YFSETQ. V and J are TRBV5-1 and TRBJ1-5; TRBD1 matches 9 bases. The sample was PBMCs, taken before any cancer treatment. This clonotype was obtained from a man aged 35 to 69 with stage II lung adenocarcinoma. CDR3 sequence (DNA): TGCGCCAGCAGCAAGGACAGGGGTCAGCCCCAGCATTTT. This sequence encodes CASSKDRGQPQHF. Together with reference TRBV5-1 and TRBJ1-5, the CDR3 gives the full variable domain: KAGVTQTPRYLIKTRGQQVTLSCSPISGHRSVSWYQQTPGQGLQFLFEYFSETQRNKGNFPGRFSGRQFSNSRSEMNVSTLELGDSALYLCASSKDRGQPQHFGDGTRLSIL.